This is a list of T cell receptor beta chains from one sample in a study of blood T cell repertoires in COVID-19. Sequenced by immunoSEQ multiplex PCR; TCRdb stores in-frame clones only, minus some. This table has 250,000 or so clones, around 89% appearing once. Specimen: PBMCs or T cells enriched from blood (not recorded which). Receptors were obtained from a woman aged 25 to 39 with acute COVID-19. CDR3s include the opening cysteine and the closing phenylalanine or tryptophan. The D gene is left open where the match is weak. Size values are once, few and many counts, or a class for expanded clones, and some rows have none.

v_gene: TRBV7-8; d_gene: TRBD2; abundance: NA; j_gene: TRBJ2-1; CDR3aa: CASSIRSGSSYNEQFF; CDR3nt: TGTGCCAGCAGCATCCGTAGCGGGAGCTCCTACAATGAGCAGTTCTTC
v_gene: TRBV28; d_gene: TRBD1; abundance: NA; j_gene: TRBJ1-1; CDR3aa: CASQKPGQGRREAFF; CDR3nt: TGTGCCAGCCAAAAACCGGGACAGGGGCGAAGGGAAGCTTTCTTT
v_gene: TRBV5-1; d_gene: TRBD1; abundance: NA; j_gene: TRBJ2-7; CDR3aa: CASSPWTGGNEQYF; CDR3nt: TGCGCCAGCAGCCCCTGGACAGGGGGTAACGAGCAGTACTTC
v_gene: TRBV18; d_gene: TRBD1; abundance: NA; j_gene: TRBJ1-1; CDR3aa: CASSPRMTRDSGTEAFF; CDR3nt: TGTGCCAGCTCACCCCGAATGACCCGGGACAGCGGAACTGAAGCTTTCTTT
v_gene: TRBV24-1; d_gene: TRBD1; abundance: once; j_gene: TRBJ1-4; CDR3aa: CATSDFGQGGEEKLFF; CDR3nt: TGTGCCACCAGTGATTTTGGACAGGGAGGAGAGGAAAAACTGTTTTTT
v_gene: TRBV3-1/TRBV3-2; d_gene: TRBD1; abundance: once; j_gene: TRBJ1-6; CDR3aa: CASSRQGTGGNNNSPLHF; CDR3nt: TGTGCCAGCAGCCGCCAGGGGACAGGGGGTAACAATAATTCACCCCTCCACTTT
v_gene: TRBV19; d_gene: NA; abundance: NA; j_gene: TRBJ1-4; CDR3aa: CASSQTSTNEKLFF; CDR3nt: TGTGCCAGTAGTCAGACATCAACTAATGAAAAACTGTTTTTT
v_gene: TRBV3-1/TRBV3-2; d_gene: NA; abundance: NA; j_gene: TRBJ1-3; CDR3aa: CASSQDRALVSGNTIYF; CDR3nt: TGTGCCAGCAGCCAAGATCGAGCGTTGGTCTCTGGAAACACCATATATTTT
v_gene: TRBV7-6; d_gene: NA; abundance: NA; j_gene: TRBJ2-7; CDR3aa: CASSSNSWYEQYF; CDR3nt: TGTGCCAGCAGCTCCAACAGCTGGTACGAGCAGTACTTC
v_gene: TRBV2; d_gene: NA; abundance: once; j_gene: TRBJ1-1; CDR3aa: CASPLMNTEAFF; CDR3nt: TGTGCCAGCCCCCTTATGAACACTGAAGCTTTCTTT
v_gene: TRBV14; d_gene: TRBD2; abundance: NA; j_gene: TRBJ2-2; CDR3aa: CASSQVKREPGELFF; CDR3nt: TGTGCCAGCAGCCAAGTGAAGCGGGAGCCCGGGGAGCTGTTTTTT
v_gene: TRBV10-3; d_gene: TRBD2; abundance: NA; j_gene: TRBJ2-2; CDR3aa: CAIGAGLISNTGELFF; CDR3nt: TGTGCCATCGGAGCGGGACTCATATCGAACACCGGGGAGCTGTTTTTT
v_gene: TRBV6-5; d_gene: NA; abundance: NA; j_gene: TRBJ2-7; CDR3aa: CASTRWGSLSYEQYF; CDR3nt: TGTGCCAGCACTAGATGGGGCAGCCTATCCTACGAGCAGTACTTC
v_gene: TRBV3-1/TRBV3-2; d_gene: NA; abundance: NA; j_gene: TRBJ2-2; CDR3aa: CASSLPAGELFF; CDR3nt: TGTGCCAGCAGCCTCCCGGCCGGGGAGCTGTTTTTT
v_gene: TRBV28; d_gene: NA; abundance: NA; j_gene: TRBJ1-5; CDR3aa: CASSYQGAYNQPQHF; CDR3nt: TGTGCCAGCAGTTACCAGGGTGCCTATAATCAGCCCCAGCATTTT
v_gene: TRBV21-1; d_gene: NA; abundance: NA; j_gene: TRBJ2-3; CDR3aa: CASSKKEQRNTDTQYF; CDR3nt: TGTGCCAGCAGCAAGAAAGAACAGAGAAACACAGATACGCAGTATTTT
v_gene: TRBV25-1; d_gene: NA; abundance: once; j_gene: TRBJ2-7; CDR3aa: CASSESVGDPSSYEQYF; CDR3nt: TGTGCCAGCAGTGAATCAGTAGGGGATCCAAGCTCCTACGAGCAGTACTTC
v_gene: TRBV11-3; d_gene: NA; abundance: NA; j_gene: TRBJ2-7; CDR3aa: CASSPQGFNEQYF; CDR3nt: TGTGCCAGCAGCCCACAGGGTTTCAACGAGCAGTACTTC
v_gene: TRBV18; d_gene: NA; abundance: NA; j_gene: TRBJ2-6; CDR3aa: CASSPPLGSGANVLTF; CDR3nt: TGTGCCAGCTCACCACCTCTAGGCTCTGGGGCCAACGTCCTGACTTTC
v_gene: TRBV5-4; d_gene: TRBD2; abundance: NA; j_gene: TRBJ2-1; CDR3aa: CASSSGTSALYNEQFF; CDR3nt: TGTGCCAGCAGCTCGGGGACTAGCGCCCTCTACAATGAGCAGTTCTTC
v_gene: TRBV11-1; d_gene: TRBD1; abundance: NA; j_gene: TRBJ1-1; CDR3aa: CASSLRLAGGTGEAFF; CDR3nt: TGTGCCAGCAGCTTACGCTTAGCAGGGGGTACCGGTGAAGCTTTCTTT
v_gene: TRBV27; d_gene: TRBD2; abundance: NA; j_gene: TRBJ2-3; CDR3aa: CASSTMAGVADTQYF; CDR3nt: TGTGCCAGCAGTACCATGGCGGGAGTGGCAGATACGCAGTATTTT
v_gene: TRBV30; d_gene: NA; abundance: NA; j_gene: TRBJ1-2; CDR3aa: CAWSQGSHGYTF; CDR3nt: TGTGCCTGGAGTCAGGGGAGCCATGGCTACACCTTC
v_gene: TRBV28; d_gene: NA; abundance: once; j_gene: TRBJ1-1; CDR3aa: CASSLQPTQRGFF; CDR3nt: TGTGCCAGCAGTTTGCAACCCACACAACGTGGTTTCTTT
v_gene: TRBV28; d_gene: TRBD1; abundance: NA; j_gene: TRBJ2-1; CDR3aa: CASTGTGRYNEQFF; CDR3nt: TGTGCCAGCACCGGGACAGGGAGGTACAATGAGCAGTTCTTC
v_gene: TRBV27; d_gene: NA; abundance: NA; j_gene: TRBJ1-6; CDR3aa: CASNPYADSTYNSPLHF; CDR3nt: TGTGCCAGCAACCCCTATGCGGACAGTACCTATAATTCACCCCTCCACTTT
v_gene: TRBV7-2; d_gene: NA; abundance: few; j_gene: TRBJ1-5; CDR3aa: CASSWGGSNQPQHF; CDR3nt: TGTGCCAGCAGCTGGGGCGGTAGCAATCAGCCCCAGCATTTT
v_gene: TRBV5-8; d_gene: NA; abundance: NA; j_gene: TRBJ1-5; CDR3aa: CASSLMQTVGNQPQHF; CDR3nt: TGTGCCAGCAGCTTGATGCAGACAGTCGGCAATCAGCCCCAGCATTTT
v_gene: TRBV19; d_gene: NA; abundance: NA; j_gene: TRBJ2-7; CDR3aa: CASSGSTELSYEQYF; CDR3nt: TGTGCCAGTAGTGGTTCTACCGAACTTTCCTACGAGCAGTACTTC
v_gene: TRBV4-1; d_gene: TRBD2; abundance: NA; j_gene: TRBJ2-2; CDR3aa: CASSQSGASGRGSGELFF; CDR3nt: TGCGCCAGCAGCCAGTCTGGGGCTAGCGGGAGGGGCTCCGGGGAGCTGTTTTTT
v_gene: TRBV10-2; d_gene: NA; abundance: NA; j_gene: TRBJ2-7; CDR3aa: CASLGGGRGYEQYF; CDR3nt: TGCGCCAGCTTAGGGGGAGGGAGAGGGTACGAGCAGTACTTC
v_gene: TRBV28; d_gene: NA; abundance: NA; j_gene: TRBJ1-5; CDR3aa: CASSLWGTGIGNQPQHF; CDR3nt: TGTGCCAGCAGTTTATGGGGAACAGGGATTGGCAATCAGCCCCAGCATTTT
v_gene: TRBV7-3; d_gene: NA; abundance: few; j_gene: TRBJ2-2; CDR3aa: CASSPTGINTGELFF; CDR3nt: TGTGCCAGCAGCCCGACAGGAATAAACACCGGGGAGCTGTTTTTT
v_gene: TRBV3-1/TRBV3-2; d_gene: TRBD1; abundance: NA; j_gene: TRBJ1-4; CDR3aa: CASSRFGQVGNNEKLFF; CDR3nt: TGTGCCAGCAGCCGGTTTGGACAGGTCGGTAATAATGAAAAACTGTTTTTT
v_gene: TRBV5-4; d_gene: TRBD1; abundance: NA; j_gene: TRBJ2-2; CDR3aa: CASSVDRGPTGELFF; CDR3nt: TGTGCCAGCAGCGTGGACAGGGGGCCTACCGGGGAGCTGTTTTTT
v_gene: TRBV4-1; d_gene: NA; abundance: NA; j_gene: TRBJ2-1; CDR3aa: CASSQATGVNEQFF; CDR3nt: TGCGCCAGCAGCCAAGCCACGGGAGTTAATGAGCAGTTCTTC
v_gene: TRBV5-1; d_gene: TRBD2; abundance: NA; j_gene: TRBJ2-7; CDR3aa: CASSNPQRGLAGGPYEQYF; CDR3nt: TGCGCCAGCAGCAACCCCCAACGGGGTCTAGCGGGAGGGCCTTACGAGCAGTACTTC
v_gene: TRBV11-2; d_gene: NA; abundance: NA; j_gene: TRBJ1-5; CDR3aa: CASSFPGFNQPQHF; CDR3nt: TGTGCCAGCAGCTTTCCGGGGTTCAATCAGCCCCAGCATTTT
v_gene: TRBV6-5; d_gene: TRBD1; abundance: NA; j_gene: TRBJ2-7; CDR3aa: CASSPGQGAEEQYF; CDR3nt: TGTGCCAGCAGTCCGGGACAGGGGGCGGAGGAGCAGTACTTC
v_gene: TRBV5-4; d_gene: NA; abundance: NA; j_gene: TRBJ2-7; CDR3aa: CASSLAGLGPYEQYF; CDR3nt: TGTGCCAGCAGCTTGGCTGGGTTGGGCCCCTACGAGCAGTACTTC
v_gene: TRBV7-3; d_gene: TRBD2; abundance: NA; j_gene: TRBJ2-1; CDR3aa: CASSLWDSGGNEQFF; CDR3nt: TGTGCCAGCAGCTTATGGGATAGCGGGGGCAATGAGCAGTTCTTC
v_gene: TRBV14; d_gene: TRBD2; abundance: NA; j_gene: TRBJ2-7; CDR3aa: CASRLAGVRDEQYF; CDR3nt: TGTGCCAGCAGATTAGCGGGAGTGAGGGACGAGCAGTACTTC
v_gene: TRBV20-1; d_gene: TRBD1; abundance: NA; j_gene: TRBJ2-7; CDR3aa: CSAGRQGVQYF; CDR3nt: TGCAGTGCTGGAAGACAGGGAGTGCAGTACTTC
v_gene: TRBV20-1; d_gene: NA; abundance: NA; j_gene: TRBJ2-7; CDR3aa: CKTNGYEQYF; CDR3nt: TGCAAGACCAACGGGTACGAGCAGTACTTC
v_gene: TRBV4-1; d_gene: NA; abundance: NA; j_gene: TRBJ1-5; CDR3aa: CASSQVPGPSNQPQHF; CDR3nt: TGCGCCAGCAGCCAAGTTCCGGGTCCCTCCAATCAGCCCCAGCATTTT
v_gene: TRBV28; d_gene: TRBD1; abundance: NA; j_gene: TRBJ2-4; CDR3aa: CASSFPWHRGDIAKNIQYF; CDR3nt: TGTGCCAGCAGTTTCCCGTGGCACAGGGGCGATATAGCCAAAAACATTCAGTACTTC
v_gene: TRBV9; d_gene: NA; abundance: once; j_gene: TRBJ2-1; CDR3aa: CASSSYSGSAYNEQFF; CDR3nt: TGTGCCAGCAGCTCCTATAGCGGTTCTGCCTACAATGAGCAGTTCTTC
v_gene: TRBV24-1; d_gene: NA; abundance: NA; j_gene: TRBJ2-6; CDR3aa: CATGAGANVLTF; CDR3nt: TGTGCCACAGGGGCTGGGGCCAACGTCCTGACTTTC
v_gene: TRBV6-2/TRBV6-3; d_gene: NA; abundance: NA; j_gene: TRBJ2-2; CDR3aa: CASSSRGLDTGELFF; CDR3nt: TGTGCCAGCAGTTCTAGGGGACTTGACACCGGGGAGCTGTTTTTT